This entry lists 25 T cell receptor beta chains sequenced from one sample in a study of T cell responses to AZD1222 COVID-19 vaccine. Sequenced by immunoSEQ multiplex PCR; TCRdb stores in-frame clones only, minus some. Found here are 100,000 to 150,000 clones, 85% to 90% of them singletons; the top ten hold over 8.5%. The source was peripheral blood, collected on day 0 of MenACWY control vaccination. These receptors were obtained from an adult in good health.

The chain carries TRBV6-5 and TRBJ1-3, with D perhaps matching TRBD1 (6 bases). Germline V gene data show CDR1 as MNHEY and CDR2 as SVGAGI. This CDR3 contains 12 residues. Trimming took off 6 bases at V and 8 bases at J, with 11 bases between the two ends. The CDR3 nucleotides are TGTGCCAGCAGAGGGACACTCGACACCATATATTTT. Amino acids: CASRGTLDTIYF.

The gene calls are TRBV11-3 and TRBJ2-7; a weak D match, TRBD2 (6 bases). V was shortened by 2 bases and J by 2 bases, with 10 bases between the two germline ends. The CDR3 sequence is 14 residues long. Germline loops: CDR1 SGHNT, CDR2 YENEEA. The CDR3 nucleotides are TGTGCCAGCAGCTTACGGGCGGGACCCTACGAGCAGTACTTC. It is translated as CASSLRAGPYEQYF.

J is TRBJ1-2 and V is TRBV28; the D is unclear. Germline assignment: CDR1 MDHEN and CDR2 SYDVKM. The CDR3 length is 12 residues. Trimming stripped 5 bases from V and 6 bases from J, with 10 bases between. The CDR3 DNA sequence: TGTGCCAGCAGTCCAGGAGCCCATGGCTACACCTTC. It is translated as CASSPGAHGYTF.

There are many counts of this clone. The J gene is TRBJ2-6, the V gene TRBV12-3 or TRBV12-4; maybe TRBD2 (6 bases). Trimming shortened V by 7 bases and J by 7 bases, and 11 bases separated the two germline ends. This CDR3 contains 13 residues. Written as DNA, the CDR3 is TGTGCCAGCACGTGGGGGGAAGCCAACGTCCTGACTTTC. It codes for CASTWGEANVLTF.

The CDR3 sequence is CASSQSAGGSYEQYF. CDR3 nucleotides: TGTGCCAGCAGCCAATCTGCGGGAGGGTCCTACGAGCAGTACTTC. V and J are TRBV7-6 and TRBJ2-7; TRBD2 aligns across 9 bases. This CDR3 is built from 15 residues. The ends lost 5 bases at V and 1 base at J; junction bases unmatched: 6. The germline CDR1 and CDR2 sequences are SGHVS and FNYEAQ.

This chain links TRBV6-6 with TRBJ1-1; no firm D call. Germline V gene data show CDR1 as MNHNY and CDR2 as SVGAGI (reference sequence). Trimming took 2 bases from V and 4 from J, leaving 11 bases between them. The length of the CDR3 is 14 residues. CDR3 in amino acids: CASSYGVGITEAFF. The CDR3 DNA reads TGTGCCAGCAGTTACGGCGTTGGAATCACTGAAGCTTTCTTT.

The gene calls are TRBV5-4 and TRBJ2-7; tentatively, D is TRBD1 (6 bases). Germline loops: CDR1 SGHNT, CDR2 YYREEE (reference sequence). V lost 4 bases, J lost 0 bases, and 11 bases lay in between. The CDR3 contains 14 residues. The CDR3 DNA reads TGTGCCAGCAGCCAGGGACAAAACTCCTACGAGCAGTACTTC. Protein: CASSQGQNSYEQYF. Using reference TRBV5-4 and TRBJ2-7 for the parts outside the CDR3, the full variable domain is ETGVTQSPTHLIKTRGQQVTLRCSSQSGHNTVSWYQQALGQGPQFIFQYYREEENGRGNFPPRFSGLQFPNYSSELNVNALELDDSALYLCASSQGQNSYEQYFGPGTRLTVT.

The chain has TRBV10-1 and TRBJ1-1; D not certain. V was cut by 2 bases and J by 0 bases, with 7 bases left in between. The CDR3 contains 14 residues. Germline-derived CDR1 and CDR2 are WNHNN and SYGVQD (reference sequence). The CDR3 coding sequence is TGCGCCAGCAGTGAGAACACCTTGAACACTGAAGCTTTCTTT. Amino acid sequence: CASSENTLNTEAFF.

The chain couples TRBV3-1 (or the pseudogene TRBV3-2) to TRBJ2-1, with a tentative D call TRBD2 (6 bases). The V gene lost 0 bases and the J gene lost 10 bases, with 10 bases spanning the gap. The CDR3 spans 13 residues. The germline V gene encodes CDR1 LGHDT and CDR2 YNNKEL (reference sequence). CDR3 in amino acids: CASSQDRGGEQFF. DNA of the CDR3: TGTGCCAGCAGCCAAGATCGAGGAGGGGAGCAGTTCTTC.

The chain uses TRBV6-2 or TRBV6-3 and TRBJ2-2; D call uncertain. The CDR3 runs to 14 residues. V lost 0 bases, J lost 7 bases, and 9 bases lay in between. Germline V gene sequence: CDR1 MNHEY, CDR2 SVGEGT. The CDR3 region is CASSYSSVGGELFF. Here the CDR3 DNA reads TGTGCCAGCAGTTACTCCAGCGTTGGCGGGGAGCTGTTTTTT.

V and J are TRBV29-1 and TRBJ1-1, with a possible D match to TRBD1 (6 bases). This CDR3 contains 13 residues. Between the trimmed V and J ends, which lost 4 bases and 1 base, there was a span of 10 bases. Germline lookup yields CDR1 SQVTM and CDR2 ANQGSEA. The CDR3 sequence is CSVVQGTNTEAFF. The CDR3 bases are TGCAGCGTTGTTCAGGGGACGAACACTGAAGCTTTCTTT.

This chain connects TRBV19 to TRBJ2-1, with TRBD2 identical over 9 bases. V shed 6 bases and J 2 bases; nucleotides not matched to a gene: 8. Germline CDR1 and CDR2: LNHDA and SQIVND (reference sequence). This CDR3 comprises 16 residues. The CDR3 protein is CASRASSGNTYNEQFF. The CDR3 region has the DNA TGTGCCAGTAGAGCCTCTAGCGGGAACACCTACAATGAGCAGTTCTTC.

The chain carries TRBV29-1 and TRBJ1-2, with 8 positions matching TRBD1. The CDR3 is 15 amino acids. After removal of 5 bases from V and 4 bases from J, the junction contained 12 bases not matched to a gene. The germline CDR1 and CDR2 sequences are SQVTM and ANQGSEA. The CDR3 DNA sequence: TGCAGCGTTTACCCCGTCAGGGGGCGAGGCTATGGCTACACCTTC. Translated: CSVYPVRGRGYGYTF.

J is TRBJ2-1 and V is TRBV27; D not certain. The CDR3 extends over 16 amino acids. Germline CDR1 and CDR2: MNHEY and SMNVEV (reference sequence). Trimming cost V 5 bases and J 1 base, with 15 bases left between them. In DNA, the CDR3 is TGTGCCAGCAGTCTAACACCTGACATTTCCTACAATGAGCAGTTCTTC. Encoded protein: CASSLTPDISYNEQFF.

The chain uses TRBV20-1 and TRBJ1-1; the match to TRBD1 covers 8 bases. This CDR3 is 12 amino acids long. V lost 4 bases to trimming and J lost 7 bases; unmatched junction nucleotides: 5. Germline V gives CDR1 DFQATT, CDR2 SNEGSKA (reference sequence). The CDR3 bases are TGCAGTGCTACTGACAGGGGTGGTGAAGCTTTCTTT. Amino acids: CSATDRGGEAFF.

This clone has a single count. The chain recombines TRBV30 with TRBJ1-5; TRBD1 matches at 7 bases. V lost 3 bases to trimming and J lost 2 bases; unmatched junction nucleotides: 1. Germline V gene data show CDR1 as GTSNPN and CDR2 as SVGIG (reference sequence). The CDR3 loop spans 13 amino acids. CDR3 DNA sequence: TGTGCCTGGAGCGGACAGGGCAATCAGCCCCAGCATTTT. Translated, it gives CAWSGQGNQPQHF.

The V gene is TRBV11-3, the J gene TRBJ2-7; 7 nucleotides align to TRBD1. V lost 5 bases to trimming and J lost 0 bases; unmatched junction nucleotides: 4. Germline V lookup: CDR1 SGHNT, CDR2 YENEEA. The CDR3 runs to 14 residues. The CDR3 protein is CASSLGTASYEQYF. CDR3 in DNA: TGTGCCAGCAGCCTCGGGACAGCCTCCTACGAGCAGTACTTC.

A single count supports this clone. The chain combines TRBV19 with TRBJ2-3; 11 bases align to TRBD2. The CDR3 spans 16 residues. V lost 1 base to trimming and J lost 1 base; unmatched junction nucleotides: 1. Germline V lookup: CDR1 LNHDA, CDR2 SQIVND (reference sequence). The CDR3 sequence is CASSIGLAGRTDTQYF. The CDR3 DNA follows: TGTGCCAGTAGTATAGGACTAGCGGGACGCACAGATACGCAGTATTTT.

This clone was picked up one time. The chain has TRBV6-1 and TRBJ2-6; the D is unclear. V was clipped by 1 base and J by 0 bases, with 4 bases between them. Germline-derived CDR1 and CDR2 are MNHNS and SASEGT. This CDR3 spans 15 amino acids. Here the CDR3 DNA reads TGTGCCAGCAGTGAAGTTGTCTCTGGGGCCAACGTCCTGACTTTC. Protein sequence: CASSEVVSGANVLTF.

This chain links TRBV5-1 with TRBJ2-1, with D maybe TRBD2 (5 bases). Trimming cost V 1 base and J 3 bases, with 14 bases left between them. This CDR3 region has 16 residues. Germline CDR1 is SGHRS and CDR2 is YFSETQ. CDR3 sequence reads: CASSLWPAEGYNEQFF. The CDR3 DNA follows: TGCGCCAGCAGCTTGTGGCCAGCTGAGGGCTACAATGAGCAGTTCTTC.

This clone was recorded only once. This sequence joins TRBV6-1 and TRBJ1-2; the D is unclear. There are 15 residues in the CDR3. CDR1 and CDR2 from the germline V gene are MNHNS and SASEGT. Trimming took off 0 bases at V and 8 bases at J, with 16 bases between the two ends. The CDR3 sequence: CASSEAEALVGGYTF. The CDR3 DNA follows: TGTGCCAGCAGTGAAGCAGAGGCTTTGGTTGGCGGCTACACCTTC.

This clone was observed a few times. The V call is TRBV23-1, the J call TRBJ2-3; TRBD2 matches at 10 bases. TRBV23-1 is sorted into the ORF group, with uncertain function. The CDR3 covers 14 residues. V lost 0 bases to trimming and J lost 6 bases; unmatched junction nucleotides: 0. CDR3 in amino acids: CASSQSSGRDTQYF. The DNA of the CDR3 is TGCGCCAGCAGTCAATCTAGCGGGAGGGATACGCAGTATTTT.

The V call is TRBV4-3, the J call TRBJ1-4, with D perhaps matching TRBD1 (5 bases). Germline CDR1 is LGHNA and CDR2 is YSLEER. The germline V and J ends were trimmed by 0 bases and 0 bases, with 14 bases remaining between them. The CDR3 sequence is 18 residues long. CDR3 residues: CASSQERGFYATNEKLFF. Written as DNA, the CDR3 is TGCGCCAGCAGCCAAGAAAGGGGTTTTTATGCAACTAATGAAAAACTGTTTTTT.

The CDR3 nucleotides are TGTGCCAGTAGTATATCGACTAGTACGAATGAGCAGTTCTTC. This codes for CASSISTSTNEQFF. V and J are TRBV19 and TRBJ2-1, with D possibly matching TRBD2 (6 bases). CDR3 length: 14 amino acids. Between the trimmed V and J ends, which lost 2 bases and 7 bases, there was a span of 12 bases. In germline, CDR1 is LNHDA, CDR2 SQIVND (reference sequence).

This clone showed up just a few times. The chain joins TRBV6-2 or TRBV6-3 to TRBJ1-1; 9 bases are shared with TRBD1. The ends lost 4 bases at V and 7 bases at J; junction bases unmatched: 10. This CDR3 has 15 residues. Germline V lookup: CDR1 MNHEY, CDR2 SVGEGT. The CDR3, as DNA: TGTGCCAGCAGTTCTTGGTTACAGGGGGCGAATGAAGCTTTCTTT. Translating it yields CASSSWLQGANEAFF.